This TCR beta chain emerged from a study of shared clonotypes between healthy human individuals. Findings of the study overall: Although depth was large, rarefaction showed that sequencing of the sorted subsets was incomplete.

The method was immunoSEQ multiplex PCR; TCRdb's version includes in-frame clones alone and lacks a portion of them. The sample has over 2 million clones; roughly 95% are singletons. Each donor was a Caucasian adult residing in Nashville, Tennessee. The CDR3 runs 15 residues. Germline V gives CDR1 MNHNY, CDR2 SVGAGI (reference sequence). Between the trimmed V and J ends, which lost 5 bases and 0 bases, there was a span of 10 bases. Worth noting for this clone: Its antigen is unknown.

The sample was naive CD4+ T cells sorted from blood. Subset in this sample: CD45RA+ positively selected. This sequence joins TRBV6-6 and TRBJ2-2; D is possibly TRBD1 (6 bases). The sequence came from a young man in good health. The chain's CDR3 is CASSTGQTNTGELFF. The CDR3 nucleotides are TGTGCCAGCAGTACCGGACAGACGAACACCGGGGAGCTGTTTTTT.